This is a list of T cell receptor beta chains from one sample in a study of shared clonotypes between healthy human individuals. Libraries were prepared by immunoSEQ multiplex PCR; TCRdb keeps only in-frame clonotypes and omits some of them. The data hold 2 million or so clones, with about 95% observed a single time. Sequenced sample: naive CD8+ T cells sorted from blood. The receptor set was obtained from a man younger than 35 in good health. CDR3s include the opening cysteine and the closing phenylalanine or tryptophan. Each record gives: CDR3 DNA, CDR3 protein, V gene, D gene, clone size, J gene. The D gene is left open where the match is weak. Size is stated for part of the rows, as once, few or many counts, or as a class when the clone is expanded.

cdr3_nt: TGTGCCAGTAGTATAATGACAGGGCACAATGAGCAGTTCTTC
cdr3_aa: CASSIMTGHNEQFF
v_call: TRBV19
d_call: TRBD1
clone_size: -
j_call: TRBJ2-1

cdr3_nt: TGTGCCAGCAGTTACTCTACTACGGGCACTGAAGCTTTCTTT
cdr3_aa: CASSYSTTGTEAFF
v_call: TRBV6-5
d_call: -
clone_size: -
j_call: TRBJ1-1

cdr3_nt: TGTGCCAGCAGCATGGGACCCGCCAGCTCCTACGAGCAGTACTTC
cdr3_aa: CASSMGPASSYEQYF
v_call: TRBV7-9
d_call: -
clone_size: -
j_call: TRBJ2-7

cdr3_nt: TGTGCCAGCCGACGGGACTACGAAAGCGAGCAGTACTTC
cdr3_aa: CASRRDYESEQYF
v_call: TRBV27
d_call: TRBD2
clone_size: -
j_call: TRBJ2-7

cdr3_nt: TGTGCCAGCAGTTTTGAGTTGCCGAGGAATGGCAATCAGCCCCAGCATTTT
cdr3_aa: CASSFELPRNGNQPQHF
v_call: TRBV27
d_call: -
clone_size: -
j_call: TRBJ1-5

cdr3_nt: TGTGCCAGCAGTGAAGGACTCCCTAGCGGGGTAACCGCTGAGCAGTTCTTC
cdr3_aa: CASSEGLPSGVTAEQFF
v_call: TRBV2
d_call: TRBD2
clone_size: -
j_call: TRBJ2-1

cdr3_nt: TGTGCCAGCAGCTTATCCGGGGCCACTAGCACAGATACGCAGTATTTT
cdr3_aa: CASSLSGATSTDTQYF
v_call: TRBV13
d_call: -
clone_size: -
j_call: TRBJ2-3

cdr3_nt: TGTGCCAGCAGTTACTCCTCGGTCCGCGAGCAGTACTTC
cdr3_aa: CASSYSSVREQYF
v_call: TRBV6-5
d_call: -
clone_size: -
j_call: TRBJ2-7

cdr3_nt: TGCGCCAGCAGCCAAGGAATAGCTGGGGGCTACGAGCAGTACTTC
cdr3_aa: CASSQGIAGGYEQYF
v_call: TRBV4-3
d_call: -
clone_size: -
j_call: TRBJ2-7

cdr3_nt: TGTGCCAGCAGCCTTCCCGGTTCACCCCTCCACTTT
cdr3_aa: CASSLPGSPLHF
v_call: TRBV9
d_call: -
clone_size: -
j_call: TRBJ1-6

cdr3_nt: TGTGCCAGCAGCTTGTCCGGGGTCTCCCCCATCTATGGCTACACCTTC
cdr3_aa: CASSLSGVSPIYGYTF
v_call: TRBV5-5
d_call: -
clone_size: -
j_call: TRBJ1-2

cdr3_nt: TGCGCCAGCAGCCACCACCCGGTGCGGGGGAAGATATACGAGCAGTACTTC
cdr3_aa: CASSHHPVRGKIYEQYF
v_call: TRBV5-8
d_call: TRBD2
clone_size: -
j_call: TRBJ2-7

cdr3_nt: TGCGCCAGCAGCCGGGAAGATCACGGGACAGGGATTAACTATGGCTACACCTTC
cdr3_aa: CASSREDHGTGINYGYTF
v_call: TRBV5-1
d_call: TRBD1
clone_size: -
j_call: TRBJ1-2

cdr3_nt: TGTGCCAGCAGCTTCCGAGGGGACGAGCAGTACTTC
cdr3_aa: CASSFRGDEQYF
v_call: TRBV13
d_call: -
clone_size: -
j_call: TRBJ2-7

cdr3_nt: TGTGCCAGCAGCTTATCTGAGGGGGCGGCGGACAATCAGCCCCAGCATTTT
cdr3_aa: CASSLSEGAADNQPQHF
v_call: TRBV7-3
d_call: TRBD1
clone_size: -
j_call: TRBJ1-5

cdr3_nt: TGTGCCAGCAGTTTGGTGGATGGCTACACCTTC
cdr3_aa: CASSLVDGYTF
v_call: TRBV28
d_call: -
clone_size: -
j_call: TRBJ1-2

cdr3_nt: TGTGCCAGCTCACCATTAGCGGGAGCTTCCTACAATGAGCAGTTCTTC
cdr3_aa: CASSPLAGASYNEQFF
v_call: TRBV18
d_call: TRBD2
clone_size: -
j_call: TRBJ2-1

cdr3_nt: TGCAGCGTCGGGAGCGCGAATCACAATGAGCAGTTCTTC
cdr3_aa: CSVGSANHNEQFF
v_call: TRBV29-1
d_call: -
clone_size: -
j_call: TRBJ2-1

cdr3_nt: TGTGCCAGCAGCCTTTCAGGGCTCGAGCAGTACTTC
cdr3_aa: CASSLSGLEQYF
v_call: TRBV11-2
d_call: -
clone_size: -
j_call: TRBJ2-7

cdr3_nt: TGTGCCAGCAGCTTAGGTACCCTAAGGACTAGCGGGAGTTTGGATGAGCAGTTCTTC
cdr3_aa: CASSLGTLRTSGSLDEQFF
v_call: TRBV7-2
d_call: TRBD2
clone_size: -
j_call: TRBJ2-1

cdr3_nt: TGTGCCAGCAGTGGTAGGGCTGGGGCCAACGTCCTGACTTTC
cdr3_aa: CASSGRAGANVLTF
v_call: TRBV28
d_call: -
clone_size: -
j_call: TRBJ2-6

cdr3_nt: TGCGCCAGCAGCGTCCGGGAATCCTACGAGCAGTACTTC
cdr3_aa: CASSVRESYEQYF
v_call: TRBV4-1
d_call: -
clone_size: -
j_call: TRBJ2-7

cdr3_nt: TGCGCCAGCAGGGATTTTACTCTAGAACACACTGAAGCTTTCTTT
cdr3_aa: CASRDFTLEHTEAFF
v_call: TRBV5-1
d_call: -
clone_size: -
j_call: TRBJ1-1

cdr3_nt: TGTGCCAGCAGTGAAGCGCTCAGCAGCTCCTACGAGCAGTACTTC
cdr3_aa: CASSEALSSSYEQYF
v_call: TRBV2
d_call: -
clone_size: -
j_call: TRBJ2-7

cdr3_nt: TGTGCCAGCAGCGTCCGTTCACTAGCGGGGGGAGAGACCCAGTACTTC
cdr3_aa: CASSVRSLAGGETQYF
v_call: TRBV9
d_call: TRBD2
clone_size: -
j_call: TRBJ2-5

cdr3_nt: TGTGCCAGCAGCTTGCTTCGACAGGGCGGAGGCTACACCTTC
cdr3_aa: CASSLLRQGGGYTF
v_call: TRBV7-2
d_call: TRBD1
clone_size: -
j_call: TRBJ1-2

cdr3_nt: TGCGCCAGCAGCCAACTAGTTAGCACCGGGGAGCTGTTTTTT
cdr3_aa: CASSQLVSTGELFF
v_call: TRBV4-1
d_call: -
clone_size: -
j_call: TRBJ2-2

cdr3_nt: TGTGCCAGCAGCTTGGATGCTTCCTACGAGCAGTACTTC
cdr3_aa: CASSLDASYEQYF
v_call: TRBV5-6
d_call: -
clone_size: -
j_call: TRBJ2-7

cdr3_nt: TGCGCCAGCAGCCAAGTATGGAGCGACAGAGCCTACGAGCAGTACTTC
cdr3_aa: CASSQVWSDRAYEQYF
v_call: TRBV4-3
d_call: -
clone_size: once
j_call: TRBJ2-7

cdr3_nt: TGTGCCAGCAGCCGTGGGACTACCGATAGCACAGATACGCAGTATTTT
cdr3_aa: CASSRGTTDSTDTQYF
v_call: TRBV5-8
d_call: TRBD2
clone_size: -
j_call: TRBJ2-3

cdr3_nt: TGTGCCAGCAGAGGGACAGGGGGTGACGAGCAGTACTTC
cdr3_aa: CASRGTGGDEQYF
v_call: TRBV2
d_call: TRBD1
clone_size: once
j_call: TRBJ2-7

cdr3_nt: TGTGCCAGCAGCCCATCCGGGACAGGGAACTATGGCTACACCTTC
cdr3_aa: CASSPSGTGNYGYTF
v_call: TRBV9
d_call: TRBD1
clone_size: -
j_call: TRBJ1-2

cdr3_nt: TGTGCCAGCAGCTCCCGGGGACTAGCGGGGGGTTCCACAGATACGCAGTATTTT
cdr3_aa: CASSSRGLAGGSTDTQYF
v_call: TRBV7-6
d_call: TRBD2
clone_size: -
j_call: TRBJ2-3